This TCR beta chain is drawn from a study of brain T cells in children with intractable seizures (dated by TCRdb to 2020 to 2023). About the study as a whole: As a first screen for immune gene transcripts, resected brain tissue from about 58 pediatric epilepsy surgery cases was run on a NanoString immunology panel. Among the roughly 12 selected surgery cases, eight also had pre-surgery blood sequenced, leaving four with brain tissue only. Results and caveats for the whole study, not just this receptor: Because pre- and post-surgery blood were sequenced to different depths, clones absent from the pre-surgery sample may reflect undersampling. The patients' HCMV serostatus was not known, and viral specificity was inferred solely from CDR3 sequence similarity.

Notes on this clone: The target of this receptor is not known. One base away there is no much larger clone; base qualities are not given.

The time point label for this specimen denotes: blood from clinic visit 5 months post-surgery; TSC patient then seizure free. Surgery cases with the highest brain T cell transcript signatures were selected for TCR beta chain sequencing of brain tissue and, where available, blood. Before surgery, patients had received at least one anti-epileptic drug. TCR-sequenced patients were children with drug-resistant epilepsy due to tuberous sclerosis complex, focal cortical dysplasia, Rasmussen encephalitis or hemimegalencephaly. Bulk genomic DNA was isolated from unsorted brain tissue and whole blood using the Monarch genomic DNA purification kit. The immunoSEQ assay was used to generate TCR beta chain sequences from genomic DNA. The original methods were these. CDR3 sequences not starting with the conserved framework cysteine at position 104 were manually removed. Clonality was calculated as one minus the normalized Shannon's Diversity Index, with values ranging from 0 (maximal diversity) to 1 (oligoclonal). Chi-squared comparison-of-proportions tests were used to check whether the frequency of the same CDR3 differed between samples, for example brain versus blood. Public clonotypes were found by searching immuneACCESS, and the VDJdb browser was used to assess similarity to known antiviral clonotypes. Entries here come from immuneACCESS through TCRdb and include only in-frame sequences with V and J called. Some clones fail to appear in such tables; in the studies checked, an unresolved V gene covers under half of the shortfall, and the cause of the remainder is unknown. V, J and clone size are taken as reported in that table, and D and trimming were inferred from the DNA itself. The sample table contains about 340,000 clones; only one count was recorded for about 93% of them. The ten biggest clones cover 4.5% to 7% of the sample.

The CDR3 covers 12 residues, taking in both the cysteine and the phenylalanine. The DNA shown is the 36-base CDR3, in frame from base 1. Deletion took 0 bases off V and 6 bases off J, with a span of 5 bases between the germline ends. Sequences ENHRY (CDR1) and SYGVKD (CDR2) are obtained from the germline V gene. The sequencing used peripheral blood, collected about 5 months after surgery. The chain links TRBV10-3 with TRBJ1-2, with no D gene named confidently. This receptor was identified in a boy under three years old with tuberous sclerosis and intractable seizures. The CDR3: CAISESQDGYTF. The sequenced DNA is TGTGCCATCAGTGAGTCCCAGGATGGCTACACCTTC.